A single sample is the source of the 10 T cell receptor beta chains below, sequenced in a study of cytomegalovirus exposure and HLA in healthy donors. It was with 60 Vbeta and 13 Jbeta primers that the PCR ran. Here immunoSEQ multiplex PCR was the method, and the copy in TCRdb shows in-frame clones only, minus some. The sample lists 100,000 to 150,000 clones, over 70% occurring once. Sequenced: PBMCs. The receptors derive from a young man in good health and CMV-seropositive.

A few counts support this clone. The chain couples TRBV6-5 to TRBJ1-2; D unresolved. The CDR3 runs to 14 residues. The germline V gene has CDR1 MNHEY and CDR2 SVGAGI. V shed 5 bases and J shed 4 bases, with 14 bases lying between them. CDR3 bases: TGTGCCAGCAGTGAGGGAATGGACGGCTATGGCTACACCTTC. It codes for CASSEGMDGYGYTF.

The chain uses TRBV5-5 and TRBJ2-7; a possible D gene is TRBD2 (6 bases). The V gene lost 4 bases and the J gene lost 4 bases, with 21 bases spanning the gap. The germline CDR1 and CDR2 sequences are SGHKS and YYEKEE (reference sequence). This CDR3 is 16 amino acids long. The CDR3 DNA follows: TGTGCCAGCAGCCTTCAATTAGCGGCAGGGATATACGAGCAGTACTTC. Protein: CASSLQLAAGIYEQYF.

V usage is TRBV15 and J usage is TRBJ1-2; D is perhaps TRBD1 (6 bases). In germline, CDR1 is LNHNV, CDR2 YYDKDF (reference sequence). Trimming took off 3 bases at V and 6 bases at J, with 17 bases between the two ends. The CDR3 totals 15 residues. The CDR3 DNA reads TGTGCCACCAGCAGGCCAATCCAAAAGGGGGATGGCTACACCTTC. It specifies CATSRPIQKGDGYTF.

The chain combines TRBV4-1 with TRBJ2-2; no clear D. This CDR3 is 17 amino acids long. V shed 0 bases and J shed 0 bases, with 11 bases lying between them. The germline V gene encodes CDR1 MGHRA and CDR2 YSYEKL. The CDR3 protein is CASSQDRRLSNTGELFF. CDR3 nucleotides: TGCGCCAGCAGCCAAGATCGGCGACTTTCGAACACCGGGGAGCTGTTTTTT.

This clone was observed once. The chain links TRBV5-1 to TRBJ2-2, with TRBD1 matching over 10 bases. Germline CDR1 reads SGHRS; CDR2 reads YFSETQ. The CDR3 spans 17 residues. Trimming at V came to 0 bases and at J to 0 bases, leaving 2 bases not matched to a gene. CDR3 bases: TGCGCCAGCAGCTTGGTGGGGACAGGGGCGAACACCGGGGAGCTGTTTTTT. Translation gives CASSLVGTGANTGELFF. The whole variable domain, remainder taken from reference TRBV5-1 and TRBJ2-2, is KAGVTQTPRYLIKTRGQQVTLSCSPISGHRSVSWYQQTPGQGLQFLFEYFSETQRNKGNFPGRFSGRQFSNSRSEMNVSTLELGDSALYLCASSLVGTGANTGELFFGEGSRLTVL.

This clone was counted once. The rearrangement links TRBV30 to TRBJ1-4; D call uncertain. The CDR3 consists of 14 residues. Trimming removed 0 bases at V and 1 base at J, with 6 bases between. Germline V gives CDR1 GTSNPN, CDR2 SVGIG (reference sequence). The CDR3 coding sequence is TGTGCCTGGAGTGTATCCGTAACTAATGAAAAACTGTTTTTT. This sequence encodes CAWSVSVTNEKLFF.

The chain uses TRBV7-6 and TRBJ2-7, with a weak D call TRBD1 (5 bases). The CDR3 extends over 16 amino acids. Trimming left V 5 bases short and J 1 base short, with 18 bases between. From germline, CDR1 is SGHVS and CDR2 FNYEAQ. CDR3 loop: CASSPKPRENSYEQYF. CDR3 coding DNA: TGTGCCAGCAGCCCTAAACCCAGGGAAAATTCCTACGAGCAGTACTTC.

In DNA form, the CDR3 reads TGCGCCAGCAGCCCGTGGACAGCCATGGCCAACACTGAAGCTTTCTTT. It codes for CASSPWTAMANTEAFF. This chain joins TRBV5-1 and TRBJ1-1; weak D call: TRBD1 (6 bases). Germline V gives CDR1 SGHRS, CDR2 YFSETQ. The V end was cut by 4 bases, the J end by 2 bases, with 18 bases between. The CDR3 runs 16 residues.

The gene calls are TRBV7-2 and TRBJ1-6, with 7 bases matching TRBD1. CDR3 length: 14 amino acids. Germline assignment: CDR1 SGHTA and CDR2 FQGNSA. V lost 1 base, J lost 10 bases, and 4 bases stayed unmatched. CDR3 nucleotides: TGTGCCAGCAGCTTAGGACAGGGAGTGTCACCCCTCCACTTT. Its translation is CASSLGQGVSPLHF.

The rearrangement uses TRBV10-2 and TRBJ1-1, with D possibly matching TRBD1 (6 bases). The V end lost 2 bases, the J end lost 1 base, and 8 bases lay between the germline ends. Per the germline V gene, CDR1 is WSHSY and CDR2 is SAAADI. This CDR3 has 14 amino acids. CDR3 bases: TGCGCCAGCAGTGAGACAGGGTGGAACACTGAAGCTTTCTTT. Its protein is CASSETGWNTEAFF.